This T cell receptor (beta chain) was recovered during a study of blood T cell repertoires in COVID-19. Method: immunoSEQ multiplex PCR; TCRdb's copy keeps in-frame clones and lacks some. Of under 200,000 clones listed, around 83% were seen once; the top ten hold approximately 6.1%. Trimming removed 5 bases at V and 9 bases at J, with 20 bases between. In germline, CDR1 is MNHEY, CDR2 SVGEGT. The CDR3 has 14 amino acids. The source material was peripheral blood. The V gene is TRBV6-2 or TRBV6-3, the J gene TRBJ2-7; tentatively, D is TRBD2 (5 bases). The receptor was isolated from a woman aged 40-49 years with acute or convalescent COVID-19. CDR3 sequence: CASSRSGAQAGQYF. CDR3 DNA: TGTGCCAGCAGTCGCTCGGGCGCCCAGGCGGGGCAGTACTTC.